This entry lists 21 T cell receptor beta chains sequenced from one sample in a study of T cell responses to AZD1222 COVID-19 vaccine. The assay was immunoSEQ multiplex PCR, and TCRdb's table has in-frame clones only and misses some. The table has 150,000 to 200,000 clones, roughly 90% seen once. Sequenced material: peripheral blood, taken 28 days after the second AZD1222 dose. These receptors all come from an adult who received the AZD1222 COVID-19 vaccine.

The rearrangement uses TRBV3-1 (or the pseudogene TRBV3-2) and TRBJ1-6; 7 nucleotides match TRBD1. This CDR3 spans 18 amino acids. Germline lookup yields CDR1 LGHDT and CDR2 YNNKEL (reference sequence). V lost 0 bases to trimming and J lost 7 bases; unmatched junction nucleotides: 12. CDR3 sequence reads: CASSQDYGRRQGNSPLHF. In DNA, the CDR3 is TGTGCCAGCAGCCAAGATTACGGGCGGAGACAGGGCAATTCACCCCTCCACTTT.

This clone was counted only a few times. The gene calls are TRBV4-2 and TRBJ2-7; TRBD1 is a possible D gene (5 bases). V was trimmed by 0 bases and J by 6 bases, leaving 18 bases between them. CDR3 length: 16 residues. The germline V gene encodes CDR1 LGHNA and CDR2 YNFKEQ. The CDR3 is CASSQELAGSSGEQYF. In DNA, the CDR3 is TGTGCCAGCAGCCAAGAATTGGCAGGGTCTTCGGGCGAGCAGTACTTC.

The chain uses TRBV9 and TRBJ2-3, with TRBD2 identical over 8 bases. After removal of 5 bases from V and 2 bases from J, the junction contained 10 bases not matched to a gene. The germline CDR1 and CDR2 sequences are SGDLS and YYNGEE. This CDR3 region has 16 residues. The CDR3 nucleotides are TGTGCCAGCAGTCCAGTAGCGGGGTCATACACAGATACGCAGTATTTT. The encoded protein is CASSPVAGSYTDTQYF.

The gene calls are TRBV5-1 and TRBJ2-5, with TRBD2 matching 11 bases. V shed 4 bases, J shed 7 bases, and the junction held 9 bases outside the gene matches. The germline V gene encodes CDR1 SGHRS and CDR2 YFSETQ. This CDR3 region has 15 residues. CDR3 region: CASSVGTSGMWTQYF. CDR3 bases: TGCGCCAGCAGCGTAGGGACTAGCGGTATGTGGACCCAGTACTTC.

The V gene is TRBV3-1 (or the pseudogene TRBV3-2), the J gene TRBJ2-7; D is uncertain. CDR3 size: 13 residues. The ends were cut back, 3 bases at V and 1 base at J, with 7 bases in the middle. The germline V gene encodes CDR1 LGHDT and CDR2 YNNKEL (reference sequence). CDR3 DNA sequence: TGTGCCAGCAGCCAGGGCAGTTCCTACGAGCAGTACTTC. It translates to CASSQGSSYEQYF.

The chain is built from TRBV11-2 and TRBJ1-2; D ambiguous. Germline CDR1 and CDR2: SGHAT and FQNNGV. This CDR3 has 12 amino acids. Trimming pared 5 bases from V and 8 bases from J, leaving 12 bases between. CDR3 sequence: CASSRTVRGYTF. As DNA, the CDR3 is TGTGCCAGCAGCCGCACGGTTCGGGGCTACACCTTC.

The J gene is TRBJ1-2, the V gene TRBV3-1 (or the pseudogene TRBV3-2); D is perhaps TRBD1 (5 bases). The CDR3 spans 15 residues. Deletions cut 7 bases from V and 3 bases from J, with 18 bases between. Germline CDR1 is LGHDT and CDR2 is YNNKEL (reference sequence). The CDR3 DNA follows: TGTGCCAGCACCCCTTTCGTGGGGGGAGACTATGGCTACACCTTC. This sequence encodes CASTPFVGGDYGYTF.

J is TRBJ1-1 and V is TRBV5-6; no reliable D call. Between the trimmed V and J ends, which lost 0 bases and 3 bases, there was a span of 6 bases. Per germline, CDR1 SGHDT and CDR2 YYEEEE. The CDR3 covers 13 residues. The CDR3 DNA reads TGTGCCAGCAGCTTGGTCGGATACACTGAAGCTTTCTTT. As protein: CASSLVGYTEAFF.

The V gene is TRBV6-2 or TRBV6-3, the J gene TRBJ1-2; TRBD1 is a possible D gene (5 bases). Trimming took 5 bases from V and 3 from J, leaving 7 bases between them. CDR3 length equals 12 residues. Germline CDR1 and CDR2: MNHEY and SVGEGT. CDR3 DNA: TGTGCCAGCAGTCCGACAGACTATGGCTACACCTTC. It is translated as CASSPTDYGYTF.

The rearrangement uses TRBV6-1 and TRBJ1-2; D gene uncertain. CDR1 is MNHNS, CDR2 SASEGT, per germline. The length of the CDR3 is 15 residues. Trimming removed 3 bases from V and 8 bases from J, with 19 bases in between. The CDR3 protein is CASSDRQGIPGGYTF. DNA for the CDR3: TGTGCCAGCAGTGATAGGCAAGGCATCCCCGGGGGCTACACCTTC.

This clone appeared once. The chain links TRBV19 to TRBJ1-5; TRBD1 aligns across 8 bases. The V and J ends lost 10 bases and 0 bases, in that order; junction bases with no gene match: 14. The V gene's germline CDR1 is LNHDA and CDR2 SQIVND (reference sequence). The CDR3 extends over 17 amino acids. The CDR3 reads CATHTGTGPNSNQPQHF. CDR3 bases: TGTGCCACCCATACCGGGACAGGACCAAATAGCAATCAGCCCCAGCATTTT.

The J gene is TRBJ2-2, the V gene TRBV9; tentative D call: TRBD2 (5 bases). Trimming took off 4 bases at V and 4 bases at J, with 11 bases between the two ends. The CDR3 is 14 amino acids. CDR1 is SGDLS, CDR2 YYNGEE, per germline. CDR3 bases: TGTGCCAGCAGCCCCCGGGGTGGCACCGGGGAGCTGTTTTTT. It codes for CASSPRGGTGELFF.

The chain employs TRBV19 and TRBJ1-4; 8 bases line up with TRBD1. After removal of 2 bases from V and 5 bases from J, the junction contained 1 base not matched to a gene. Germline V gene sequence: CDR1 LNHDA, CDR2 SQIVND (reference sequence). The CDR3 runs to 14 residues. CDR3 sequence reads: CASSIQGANEKLFF. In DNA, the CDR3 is TGTGCCAGTAGTATACAGGGGGCAAATGAAAAACTGTTTTTT.

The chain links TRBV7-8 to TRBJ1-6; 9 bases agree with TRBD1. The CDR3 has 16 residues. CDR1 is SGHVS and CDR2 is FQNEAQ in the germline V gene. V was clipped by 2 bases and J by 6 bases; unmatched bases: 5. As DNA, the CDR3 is TGTGCCAGCAGCTTAATCTCGGGACAGGGTAATTCACCCCTCCACTTT. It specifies CASSLISGQGNSPLHF.

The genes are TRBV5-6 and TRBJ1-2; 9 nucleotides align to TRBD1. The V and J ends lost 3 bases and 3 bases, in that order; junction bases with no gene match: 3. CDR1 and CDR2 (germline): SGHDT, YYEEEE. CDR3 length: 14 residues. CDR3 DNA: TGTGCCAGCAGCTCGACAGGGGGACACTATGGCTACACCTTC. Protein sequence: CASSSTGGHYGYTF.

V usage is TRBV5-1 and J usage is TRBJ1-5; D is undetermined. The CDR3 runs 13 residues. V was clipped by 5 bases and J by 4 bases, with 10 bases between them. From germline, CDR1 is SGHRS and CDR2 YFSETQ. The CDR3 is CASRRNENQPQHF. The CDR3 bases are TGCGCCAGCAGGCGTAACGAGAATCAGCCCCAGCATTTT.

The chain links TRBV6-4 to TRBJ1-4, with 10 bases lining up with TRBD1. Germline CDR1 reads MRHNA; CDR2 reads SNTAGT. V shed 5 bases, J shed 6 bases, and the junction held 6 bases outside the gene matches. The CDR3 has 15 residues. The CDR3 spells CASSPTGGGDEKLFF. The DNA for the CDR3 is TGTGCCAGCAGTCCGACAGGGGGCGGCGATGAAAAACTGTTTTTT.

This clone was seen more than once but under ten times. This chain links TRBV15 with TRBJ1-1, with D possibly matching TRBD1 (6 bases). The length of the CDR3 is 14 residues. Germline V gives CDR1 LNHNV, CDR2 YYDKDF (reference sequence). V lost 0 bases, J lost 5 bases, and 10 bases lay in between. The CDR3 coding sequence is TGTGCCACCAGCAGAGAACCAGGGGTTACTGAAGCTTTCTTT. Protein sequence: CATSREPGVTEAFF.

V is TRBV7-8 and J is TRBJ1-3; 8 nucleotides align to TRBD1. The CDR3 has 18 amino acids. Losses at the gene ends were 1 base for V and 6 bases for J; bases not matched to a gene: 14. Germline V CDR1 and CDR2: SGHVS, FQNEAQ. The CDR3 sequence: CASSLGRRGRGRENTIYF. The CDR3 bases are TGTGCCAGCAGCTTAGGGCGCCGTGGCAGGGGGCGCGAAAACACCATATATTTT.

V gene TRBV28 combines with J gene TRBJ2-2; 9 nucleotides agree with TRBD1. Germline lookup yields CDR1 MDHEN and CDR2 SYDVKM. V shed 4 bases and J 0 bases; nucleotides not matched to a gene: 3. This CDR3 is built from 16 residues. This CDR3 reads CASSSRQGANTGELFF. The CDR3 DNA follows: TGTGCCAGCAGTTCACGACAGGGGGCGAACACCGGGGAGCTGTTTTTT.

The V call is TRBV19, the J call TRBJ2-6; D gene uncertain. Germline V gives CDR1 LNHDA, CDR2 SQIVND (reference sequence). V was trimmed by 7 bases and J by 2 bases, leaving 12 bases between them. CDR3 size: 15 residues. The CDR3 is CASTIIGAGANVLTF. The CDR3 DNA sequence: TGTGCCAGTACCATAATTGGTGCTGGGGCCAACGTCCTGACTTTC.